A single sample gave rise to the 4 T cell receptor beta chains below, sequenced in a study of kidney transplant recipient with SARS-CoV-2 infection. Using its own MiXCR run on the reads, TCRdb lists one record per CDR3 protein. The repertoire holds fewer than 250,000 distinct CDR3 sequences, with 29% as singletons. The input for sequencing was a blood sample, taken at baseline and on day 111 from a kidney transplant recipient. All receptors come from a young adult male patient who had COVID-19 and was a kidney transplant recipient. Some T cells may be transferred from the graft donor.

As to this clonotype: A much larger clone differs by one base, so this may be a read error. The chain employs TRBV20-1 and TRBJ2-1; D assignment may be TRBD1 or TRBD2 (5 bases each). The germline V gene encodes CDR1 DFQATT and CDR2 SNEGSKA (reference sequence). The CDR3 is 15 amino acids. CDR3 sequence reads: CNAGPPGPGDNEQFF. CDR3 nucleotide sequence: TGCAATGCTGGGCCCCCGGGGCCCGGAGACAATGAGCAGTTCTTC.

The chain carries TRBV25-1 and TRBJ1-2; maybe TRBD1 (6 bases). V was cut by 5 bases and J by 4 bases, with 23 bases left in between. CDR1 is MGHDK and CDR2 is SYGVNS in the germline V gene. The CDR3 is made up of 17 amino acids. The CDR3 loop reads CASSRQVEPGKTYGYTF. CDR3 bases: TGTGCCAGCAGTAGACAGGTAGAACCGGGAAAGACCTATGGCTACACCTTC.

This clonotype has at least ten counts. The gene calls are TRBV6-5 and TRBJ1-5, with D maybe TRBD1 (5 bases). The CDR3 consists of 15 residues. V dropped 5 bases and J dropped 2 bases, with 13 bases sitting between them. Germline V gene sequence: CDR1 MNHEY, CDR2 SVGAGI. The CDR3 here is CASSDSGIGNQPQHF. The CDR3 DNA reads TGTGCCAGCAGTGATTCAGGGATAGGCAATCAGCCCCAGCATTTT.

In this sample, this clonotype turned up many times. J is TRBJ2-1 and V is TRBV27; 7 bases are shared with TRBD1. This CDR3 is built from 13 residues. Germline values: CDR1 MNHEY, CDR2 SMNVEV (reference sequence). V dropped 5 bases and J dropped 4; count of bases not matched to a gene: 2. CDR3 DNA sequence: TGTGCCAGCAGTATGGGACAGTACAATGAGCAGTTCTTC. This sequence encodes CASSMGQYNEQFF.